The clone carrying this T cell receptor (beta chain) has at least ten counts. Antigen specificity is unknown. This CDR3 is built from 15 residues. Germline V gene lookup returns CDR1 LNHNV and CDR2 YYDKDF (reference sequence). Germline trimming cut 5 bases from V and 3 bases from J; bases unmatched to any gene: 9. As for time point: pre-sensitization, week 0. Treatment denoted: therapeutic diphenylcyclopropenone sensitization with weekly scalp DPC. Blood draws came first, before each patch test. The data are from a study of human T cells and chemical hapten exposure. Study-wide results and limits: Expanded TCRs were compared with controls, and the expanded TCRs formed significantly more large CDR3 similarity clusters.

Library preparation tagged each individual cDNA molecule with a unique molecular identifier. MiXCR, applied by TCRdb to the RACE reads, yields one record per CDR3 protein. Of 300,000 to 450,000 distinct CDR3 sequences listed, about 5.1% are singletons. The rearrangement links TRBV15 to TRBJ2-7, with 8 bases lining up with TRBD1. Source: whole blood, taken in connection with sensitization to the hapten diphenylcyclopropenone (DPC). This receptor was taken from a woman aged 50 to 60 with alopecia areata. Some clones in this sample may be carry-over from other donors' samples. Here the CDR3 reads CATSRTGTLDYEQYF. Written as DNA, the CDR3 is TGTGCCACCAGCCGGACAGGGACACTGGACTACGAGCAGTACTTC.